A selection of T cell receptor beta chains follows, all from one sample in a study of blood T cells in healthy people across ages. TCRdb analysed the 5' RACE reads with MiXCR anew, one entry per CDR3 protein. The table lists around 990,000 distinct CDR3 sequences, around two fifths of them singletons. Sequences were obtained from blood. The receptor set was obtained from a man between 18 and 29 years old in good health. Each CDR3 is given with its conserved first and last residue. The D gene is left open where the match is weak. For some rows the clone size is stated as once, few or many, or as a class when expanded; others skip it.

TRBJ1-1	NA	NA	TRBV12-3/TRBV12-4	CASRIGHCEAFF	TGTGCCAGCAGAATCGGACACTGTGAAGCTTTCTTT
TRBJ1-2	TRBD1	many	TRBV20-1	CSARSDRGRYGYTF	TGCAGTGCTCGATCCGACAGGGGACGCTATGGCTACACCTTC
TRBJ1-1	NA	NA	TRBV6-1	CASSEGWVAEAFF	TGTGCCAGCAGTGAAGGGTGGGTCGCTGAAGCTTTCTTT
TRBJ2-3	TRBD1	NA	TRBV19	CASSSPRTGTDRDTQYF	TGTGCCAGTAGTTCACCACGTACCGGGACAGATAGAGATACGCAGTATTTT
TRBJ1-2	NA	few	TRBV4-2	CASSHYGRGYTF	TGTGCCAGCAGCCACTATGGGAGAGGCTACACCTTC
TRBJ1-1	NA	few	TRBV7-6	CASSFLGPEAFF	TGTGCCAGCAGCTTTTTAGGGCCTGAAGCTTTCTTT
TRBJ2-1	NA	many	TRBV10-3	CAISLIAGVYNEQFF	TGTGCCATCAGTCTCATAGCAGGGGTCTACAATGAGCAGTTCTTC
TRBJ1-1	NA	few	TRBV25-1	CASRSVGGTEAFF	TGTGCCAGCAGGAGCGTGGGAGGAACTGAAGCTTTCTTT
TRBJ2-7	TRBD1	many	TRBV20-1	CSATGTGDYEQYF	TGCAGCGCCACGGGGACAGGCGACTACGAGCAGTACTTC
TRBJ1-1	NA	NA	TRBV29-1	CSVEVVKGASGTFF	TGCAGCGTTGAAGTTGTAAAAGGGGCGTCAGGAACTTTCTTT
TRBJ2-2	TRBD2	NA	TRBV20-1	CSASHGLAEYANTGELFF	TGCAGTGCTAGTCACGGACTAGCGGAATACGCGAACACCGGGGAGCTGTTTTTT
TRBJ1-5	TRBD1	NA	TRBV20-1	CSAKDRVGGYSNQPQHF	TGCAGTGCCAAAGACAGGGTGGGCGGCTATAGCAATCAGCCCCAGCATTTT
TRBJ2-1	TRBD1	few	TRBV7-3	CASSADRVGVKQFF	TGTGCCAGCAGCGCCGACAGGGTGGGTGTAAAGCAGTTCTTC
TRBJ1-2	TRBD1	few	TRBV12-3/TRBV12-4	CAGSLGTGNYGYTF	TGTGCCGGCAGTTTAGGGACAGGGAACTATGGCTACACCTTC
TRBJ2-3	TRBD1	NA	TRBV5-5	CASSLTFTTGGFADTQYF	TGTGCCAGCAGCCTAACCTTCACGACAGGGGGTTTCGCAGATACGCAGTATTTT
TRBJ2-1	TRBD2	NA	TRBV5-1	CASILSGGRDNEQFF	TGCGCCAGCATCCTGAGCGGGGGCCGAGACAATGAGCAGTTCTTC
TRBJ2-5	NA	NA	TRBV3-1	CASSQDLGGTQYF	TGTGCCAGCAGCCAAGATTTGGGGGGGACCCAGTACTTC
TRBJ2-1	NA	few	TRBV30	CAWSPDSSTYNEQFF	TGTGCCTGGAGTCCAGACAGCAGTACCTACAATGAGCAGTTCTTC
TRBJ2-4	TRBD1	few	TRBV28	CASSTHLDRVADIQYF	TGTGCCAGCAGTACCCACCTCGACAGGGTTGCAGACATTCAGTACTTC
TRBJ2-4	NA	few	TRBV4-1	CASSQQGGAVSKNIQYF	TGCGCCAGCAGCCAACAAGGGGGGGCCGTCTCCAAAAACATTCAGTACTTC
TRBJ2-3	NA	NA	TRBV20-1	CSASSLLWTDTQYF	TGCAGTGCTAGCTCACTACTCTGGACAGATACGCAGTATTTT
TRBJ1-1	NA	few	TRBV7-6	CASSLAVGFSVMNTEAFF	TGTGCCAGCAGCTTAGCGGTGGGATTTTCTGTTATGAACACTGAAGCTTTCTTT
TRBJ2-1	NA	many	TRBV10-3	CAISESGDGGDEQFF	TGTGCCATCAGTGAGTCAGGGGACGGTGGGGATGAGCAGTTCTTC
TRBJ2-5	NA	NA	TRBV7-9	CASSLVQGAQETQYF	TGTGCCAGCAGCTTAGTACAAGGGGCTCAAGAGACCCAGTACTTC
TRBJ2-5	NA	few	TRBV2	CASNPSDLPQETQYF	TGTGCCAGCAACCCCTCCGACCTCCCCCAAGAGACCCAGTACTTC
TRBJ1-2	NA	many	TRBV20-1	CSARYRAYGYTF	TGCAGTGCTAGGTACAGGGCCTATGGCTACACCTTC
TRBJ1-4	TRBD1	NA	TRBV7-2	CASSLSGGGEKLFF	TGTGCCAGCAGCTTATCAGGGGGGGGTGAAAAACTGTTTTTT
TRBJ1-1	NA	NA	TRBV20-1	CSALGLDTEAFF	TGCAGTGCCCTGGGATTGGACACTGAAGCTTTCTTT
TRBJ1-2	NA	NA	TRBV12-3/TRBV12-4	CASSSGSPGADTLVGGYTF	TGTGCCAGCAGCTCCGGCTCCCCCGGGGCCGATACATTAGTGGGTGGCTACACCTTC